The next 28 T cell receptor beta chains were all read from a single sample in a study of regulatory T cells in long-lasting Graves disease. Documented time point: newly diagnosed GD, antithyroid drugs for less than 3 months. PBMC RNA was the source of the TCR library. Relying on iRepertoire HTBI primers and Arm-PCR of CDR3 regions, the team built TCR beta libraries. TCRdb reprocessed the multiplex PCR reads via MiXCR and lists one record per CDR3 protein. This table has hundreds of thousands of distinct CDR3 sequences, 15% appearing once. This specimen consisted of peripheral blood mononuclear cells (PBMCs), obtained at new diagnosis, from a patient treated with antithyroid drugs. These receptors originate from a female donor with Graves disease.

This clonotype was seen repeatedly, ten times or more. V gene TRBV7-2 combines with J gene TRBJ1-1, with 7 bases identical to TRBD1. Unmatched junction bases numbered 0, after V lost 1 base and J lost 1 base. The CDR3 length is 14 residues. Germline CDR1 is SGHTA and CDR2 is FQGNSA. For the CDR3, the DNA is TGTGCCAGCAGCTTAGAGGGGGCGAACACTGAAGCTTTCTTT. As protein: CASSLEGANTEAFF.

This clonotype has at least ten counts. The chain recombines TRBV20-1 with TRBJ2-3, with a possible D match to TRBD2 (6 bases). Germline V CDR1 and CDR2: DFQATT, SNEGSKA (reference sequence). This CDR3 is built from 11 residues. V lost 6 bases and J lost 11, with 15 bases in between. The CDR3 here is CSAMEGRLQYF. CDR3 nucleotides: TGCAGTGCCATGGAGGGCAGGCTGCAGTATTTT.

This clonotype showed up many times. The chain joins TRBV4-1 to TRBJ2-7; TRBD1 matches at 7 bases. With V trimmed by 4 bases and J by 5 bases, 5 bases remained unmatched. CDR3 length equals 13 residues. Germline V lookup: CDR1 MGHRA, CDR2 YSYEKL. The CDR3: CASSPGQRDEQYF. CDR3 DNA: TGCGCCAGCAGCCCGGGACAGAGGGACGAGCAGTACTTC.

The chain is built from TRBV7-3 and TRBJ2-1, with D hard to call. This CDR3 is 13 amino acids long. Germline V gene lookup returns CDR1 SGHTA and CDR2 FQGTGA. Trimming took off 1 base at V and 9 bases at J, with 10 bases between the two ends. CDR3: CASSLNTMGEQFF. The CDR3 DNA reads TGTGCCAGCAGCTTAAACACGATGGGTGAGCAGTTCTTC.

There are many counts of this clonotype. This chain uses TRBV5-6 with TRBJ2-5, with TRBD1 matching over 7 bases. V dropped 3 bases and J dropped 5; count of bases not matched to a gene: 10. The CDR3 totals 15 residues. From germline, CDR1 is SGHDT and CDR2 YYEEEE. The CDR3 bases are TGTGCCAGCAGCTGGGTCGGCAGGGGGATGGAGACCCAGTACTTC. Translating gives CASSWVGRGMETQYF.

Concerning this clonotype: Being one base from a much bigger clone, this may be a read error. This chain connects TRBV4-1 to TRBJ2-3; D might be TRBD1 (5 bases). The tail of the sequence fits TRBJ1-1 better, so the J call may be wrong. The CDR3 totals 13 residues. Germline CDR1 and CDR2: MGHRA and YSYEKL. CDR3 region: CASSQAEGDKAFF. CDR3 sequence (DNA): TGCGCCAGCAGCCAAGCGGAAGGGGATAAGGCTTTCTTT.

This clonotype was seen only a few times. Its ends do not fully match the called genes, so a read error is possible. This chain connects TRBV27 to TRBJ2-7, with D maybe TRBD1 (6 bases). The CDR3 has 14 residues. Germline CDR1 is MNHEY and CDR2 is SMNVEV (reference sequence). DNA for the CDR3: TGTGCCAGCAGCTTATCCGGGACAAATGGCGAGCAGTACTTC. Translation: CASSLSGTNGEQYF.

The chain uses TRBV10-3 and TRBJ2-2, with D perhaps matching TRBD1 (6 bases). The CDR3 runs to 17 residues. The V end was cut by 6 bases, the J end by 0 bases, with 17 bases between. Per germline, CDR1 ENHRY and CDR2 SYGVKD. The CDR3 spells CAIRVGTHLSNTGELFF. The CDR3, as DNA: TGTGCCATCAGGGTCGGGACACATTTGTCGAACACCGGGGAGCTGTTTTTT.

At least ten counts were recorded for this clonotype. This rearrangement joins TRBV28 to TRBJ2-7, with D possibly TRBD2 on 6 matching bases. Germline CDR1 MDHEN, CDR2 SYDVKM. The ends were cut back, 2 bases at V and 3 bases at J, with 14 bases in the middle. The CDR3 contains 15 residues. The CDR3 protein is CASSLAHTGDYEQYF. DNA of the CDR3: TGTGCCAGCAGTTTAGCCCACACGGGGGACTACGAGCAGTACTTC.

A note on this clonotype: A far more abundant clone sits one base away, making this likely a read error. The V and J genes are TRBV6-1 and TRBJ2-3; 11 positions match TRBD2. Near its end, the DNA agrees better with TRBJ2-7, so the J call may be wrong. This CDR3 spans 15 amino acids. Germline CDR1 is MNHNS and CDR2 is SASEGT. CDR3 protein: CAGRQTSGSTYEQYF. As DNA, the CDR3 is TGTGCCGGCAGACAAACTAGCGGGAGCACCTACGAGCAGTACTTC.

There are a few counts of this clonotype. The gene calls are TRBV10-3 and TRBJ2-7; D gene uncertain. This CDR3 contains 15 residues. V was trimmed by 2 bases and J by 2 bases, leaving 13 bases between them. Germline lookup yields CDR1 ENHRY and CDR2 SYGVKD. CDR3 DNA: TGTGCCATCAGTGAGGAACCTAGTCGAGCCTACGAGCAGTACTTC. Its translation is CAISEEPSRAYEQYF.

About this clonotype: Mismatch with germline at one junction end may stem from a read error. V gene TRBV19 combines with J gene TRBJ2-1; D might be TRBD2 (6 bases). CDR1 LNHDA and CDR2 SQIVND come from the germline V gene (reference sequence). The length of the CDR3 is 13 residues. DNA of the CDR3: TGTGTCAGTAGACCCTCCGTTGGACTAGAGCAGTTCTTC. It yields the protein CVSRPSVGLEQFF.

This clonotype showed up many times. J is TRBJ2-3 and V is TRBV11-2, with TRBD2 as a possible D gene (6 bases). Trimming took off 7 bases at V and 5 bases at J, with 16 bases between the two ends. The V gene's germline CDR1 is SGHAT and CDR2 FQNNGV. The length of the CDR3 is 14 residues. The CDR3 DNA follows: TGTGCCAGCACGCTATCCGGGAGTCAAGATACGCAGTATTTT. Protein product: CASTLSGSQDTQYF.

This clonotype was detected a few times. This may stem from a read error, because a much larger clone lies one nucleotide away. Lacking the conserved final phenylalanine or tryptophan, this CDR3 likely reflects a read error. The J gene is TRBJ2-7, the V gene TRBV7-2, with 9 bases matching TRBD2. Germline V gene data show CDR1 as SGHTA and CDR2 as FQGNSA. The J segment lost 2 bases and the V segment lost 5 bases, leaving 7 bases of the junction unmatched. The CDR3 length is 15 residues. The CDR3 nucleotides are TGTGCCAGCAGCCGCTCTAGCGGGGCCGCCTACGAGCAGTACTCC. It yields the protein CASSRSSGAAYEQYS.

This clonotype was detected ten times or more. This chain links TRBV7-2 with TRBJ2-3; D may match TRBD1 or TRBD2 (5 bases each). V dropped 4 bases and J dropped 8 bases, with 13 bases sitting between them. Germline CDR1 is SGHTA and CDR2 is FQGNSA. The CDR3 has 13 amino acids. CDR3 in amino acids: CASSSRGVSTQYF. CDR3 nucleotide sequence: TGTGCCAGCAGCTCGCGAGGGGTGTCTACGCAGTATTTT.

There are many counts of this clonotype. The rearrangement joins TRBV11-2 to TRBJ2-2, with D perhaps TRBD1 (5 bases). With 0 bases removed from V and 0 bases from J, the gap between germline ends came to 11 bases. The CDR3 consists of 17 residues. CDR1 and CDR2 from the germline V gene are SGHAT and FQNNGV. CDR3 region: CASSLDPTDPNTGELFF. The CDR3 DNA reads as TGTGCCAGCAGCTTAGATCCGACAGACCCGAACACCGGGGAGCTGTTTTTT.

The chain links TRBV4-1 to TRBJ2-2, with D possibly TRBD1 on 6 matching bases. The CDR3 is made up of 16 amino acids. The V and J ends lost 0 bases and 7 bases respectively, with 15 bases between them. CDR1 and CDR2 from the germline V gene are MGHRA and YSYEKL. The CDR3 region has the DNA TGCGCCAGCAGCCAAGAGCAGGGGCTTGGTGGCGGGGAGCTGTTTTTT. This codes for CASSQEQGLGGGELFF.

This clonotype was seen only a few times. The chain has TRBV7-9 and TRBJ2-7, with a tentative D call TRBD1 (7 bases). Trimming removed 2 bases at V and 3 bases at J, with 11 bases between. Germline V gene lookup returns CDR1 SEHNR and CDR2 FQNEAQ (reference sequence). The CDR3 has 14 amino acids. The CDR3 DNA sequence: TGTGCCAGCAGCTTACAGGGGGGAGACTACGAGCAGTACTTC. Protein: CASSLQGGDYEQYF.

The rearrangement uses TRBV12-3 or TRBV12-4 and TRBJ1-1, with D possibly matching TRBD1 (6 bases). The V and J ends lost 5 bases and 6 bases respectively, with 10 bases between them. This CDR3 has 12 amino acids. CDR3 DNA: TGTGCCAGCAGTCTCCCAGGGGCTGAAGCTTTCTTT. It is translated as CASSLPGAEAFF.

At least ten counts were recorded for this clonotype. This chain joins TRBV29-1 and TRBJ2-5; D is undetermined. The germline V gene has CDR1 SQVTM and CDR2 ANQGSEA. The CDR3 is made up of 14 amino acids. V was clipped by 4 bases and J by 5 bases, with 17 bases between them. The CDR3 protein is CSVAADMGRETQYF. The CDR3 DNA is TGCAGCGTTGCGGCAGACATGGGAAGGGAGACCCAGTACTTC. The full variable domain, rest sourced from reference TRBV29-1 and TRBJ2-5, is SAVISQKPSRDICQRGTSLTIQCQVDSQVTMMFWYRQQPGQSLTLIATANQGSEATYESGFVIDKFPISRPNLTFSTLTVSNMSPEDSSIYLCSVAADMGRETQYFGPGTRLLVL.

This clonotype showed up just once. A far larger clone is a single base away, which makes a read error likely. Because the CDR3's place on the DNA is in doubt, the DNA is left out and the CDR3 is given as listed by TCRdb. The V and J genes are TRBV7-2 and TRBJ2-3; TRBD2 is the table's D call and was not checked against the DNA. The germline V gene encodes CDR1 SGHTA and CDR2 FQGNSA. With termini counted, the CDR3 has 14 amino acids. This CDR3 reads CASSFGTGTYEQNF.

V and J are TRBV19 and TRBJ2-1, with TRBD2 matching 8 bases. CDR1 and CDR2 (germline): LNHDA, SQIVND (reference sequence). The V gene end was trimmed by 4 bases and the J gene end by 4 bases; junction bases not matched to a gene: 6. The CDR3 runs 15 residues. The CDR3 DNA is TGTGCCAGTAGTAGTAGCGGGATATTATACAATGAGCAGTTCTTC. Its translation is CASSSSGILYNEQFF.

This clonotype showed up many times. The chain has TRBV7-9 and TRBJ2-1; 8 bases line up with TRBD1. Germline V gives CDR1 SEHNR, CDR2 FQNEAQ (reference sequence). The CDR3 consists of 15 residues. V dropped 3 bases and J dropped 9; count of bases not matched to a gene: 10. The CDR3 sequence: CASSFSGRGRREQFF. Here the CDR3 DNA reads TGTGCCAGCAGCTTTAGTGGCAGGGGGCGCCGTGAGCAGTTCTTC.

Concerning this clonotype: This may stem from a read error, because a much larger clone lies one nucleotide away. V is TRBV11-2 and J is TRBJ2-7; 7 bases fit TRBD2. This CDR3 spans 18 amino acids. V was clipped by 2 bases and J by 7 bases; unmatched bases: 20. Germline V gives CDR1 SGHAT, CDR2 FQNNGV. As DNA, the CDR3 is TGTGCCAGCAGCTTACGGGCGGCTCGGGGAGGGCCGGGCAATGAGCAGTACTTC. Encoded protein: CASSLRAARGGPGNEQYF.

This clonotype was counted ten times or more. The rearrangement joins TRBV5-5 to TRBJ2-5, with 13 nucleotides matching TRBD2. This CDR3 spans 16 amino acids. The V segment lost 5 bases and the J segment 1 base; nucleotides outside the gene matches: 5. Per germline, CDR1 SGHKS and CDR2 YYEKEE (reference sequence). DNA of the CDR3: TGTGCCAGCAGGCCGGGACTAGCGGGACCCCAAGAGACCCAGTACTTC. Protein: CASRPGLAGPQETQYF.

The chain carries TRBV5-4 and TRBJ2-1; 9 nucleotides match TRBD2. The CDR3 totals 19 residues. With V trimmed by 3 bases and J by 5 bases, 18 bases remained unmatched. Germline values: CDR1 SGHNT, CDR2 YYREEE (reference sequence). The CDR3, as DNA: TGTGCCAGCAGCTCAGCTGAGGGTAGCGGGGGCCGTTTTAACAATGAGCAGTTCTTC. Translating gives CASSSAEGSGGRFNNEQFF.

This clonotype was observed a few times. This rearrangement joins TRBV29-1 to TRBJ1-3; D gene uncertain. The CDR3 loop spans 15 amino acids. The V gene's germline CDR1 is SQVTM and CDR2 ANQGSEA. Trimming shortened V by 1 base and J by 2 bases, and 12 bases separated the two germline ends. CDR3 sequence: CSVEGLGSAGNTIYF. The DNA for the CDR3 is TGCAGCGTTGAAGGACTGGGGAGTGCTGGAAACACCATATATTTT.

This clonotype was seen ten or more times. The chain links TRBV12-3 or TRBV12-4 to TRBJ2-1, with 7 nucleotides matching TRBD2. This CDR3 has 17 residues. The junction had 8 bases not matched to a gene; V was cut back by 1 base and J by 2 bases. CDR3 region: CASSLGRGSSTYNEQFF. CDR3 in DNA: TGTGCCAGCAGTTTAGGCCGCGGGAGTAGTACCTACAATGAGCAGTTCTTC.